This TCR beta chain was identified in a study of T cell responses to AZD1222 COVID-19 vaccine. Regarding the study as a whole: Clonal diversity was possibly underestimated; the donors were predominantly white British and more often female. CD4 TCRs associated with vaccination spanned spike, dominating at 160-218 and 743-854. Nearly half of unique spike-specific TCRs reportedly avoided B.1.351 and B.1.1.7 mutated regions. Repertoires were sampled only after the peak T cell response.

Repertoires were generated with immunoSEQ multiplex PCR, while TCRdb's copy carries only in-frame clones and drops some. The sample lists 150,000 or so clones, more than 80% occurring once. About this clone itself: Antigen unknown.

The V gene's germline CDR1 is GTSNPN and CDR2 SVGIG (reference sequence). This CDR3 comprises 14 residues. Trimming removed 2 bases from V and 4 bases from J, with 15 bases in between. This chain links TRBV30 with TRBJ2-7, with TRBD1 as a possible D gene (5 bases). This receptor was obtained from an adult in good health. Source: peripheral blood, taken on day 0 of AZD1222 vaccination. The CDR3 here is CAWSSDSLPYEQYF. As DNA, the CDR3 is TGTGCCTGGAGTTCAGACAGTTTGCCTTACGAGCAGTACTTC.